Each of the 2 T cell receptor beta chains below was sequenced from the same sample in a study of sequential checkpoint blockade in melanoma. Treatment indicated: randomized to nivolumab then ipilimumab (arm A) or the reverse (arm B). The table came from immunoSEQ multiplex PCR; TCRdb's copy has only in-frame clones and leaves some out. The table lists some 31,000 clones, around 88% of them singletons. The sequenced sample was CD8+ T cells sorted from blood (inferred from file names), obtained from a patient given nivolumab and ipilimumab in sequence. These receptor sequences come from a human donor with melanoma.

V gene TRBV5-4 combines with J gene TRBJ2-5; D is ambiguous. TRBJ2-7 matches the DNA end more closely, so the J call is doubtful. The CDR3 contains 14 residues. Germline CDR1 is SGHNT and CDR2 is YYREEE (reference sequence). CDR3 loop: CASSLVVGSYEQYF. DNA for the CDR3: TGTGCCAGCAGCTTAGTAGTCGGGTCCTACGAGCAGTACTTC.

This clone was detected a few times. The J gene is TRBJ2-5, the V gene TRBV7-9, with D maybe TRBD2 (6 bases). The CDR3 sequence is 16 residues long. Germline lookup yields CDR1 SEHNR and CDR2 FQNEAQ (reference sequence). The ends were cut back, 6 bases at V and 5 bases at J, with 22 bases in the middle. The DNA for the CDR3 is TGTGCCAGCAGTCCCAGGACGGGGCAGGGACTGGAGACCCAGTACTTC. It specifies CASSPRTGQGLETQYF.